These T cell receptor beta chains were read from a single sample in a study of blood T cells in healthy people across ages. TCRdb reprocessed the 5' RACE reads via MiXCR and lists one record per CDR3 protein. The profile covers about 1.6 million distinct CDR3 sequences, with roughly a third appearing a single time and about 11% taken by the ten largest. Sequencing used blood. The receptors originated from a woman in her twenties or thirties in good health. Each CDR3 is given with its conserved first and last residue. D genes are given only for firm matches. Size is omitted from some rows. Given values are once, few, many or a class for expanded clones.

CSARVGGITDTQYF	TGCAGTGCTAGGGTGGGCGGGATTACAGATACGCAGTATTTT	NA	NA	TRBV20-1	TRBJ2-3
CSARDEGQGTNQPRHF	TGCAGTGCTAGAGATGAGGGACAGGGGACTAATCAGCCCCGGCATTTT	NA	TRBD1	TRBV20-1	TRBJ1-5
CASSQDIAGVRPYEQYF	TGTGCCAGCAGCCAAGATATAGCGGGAGTGAGGCCCTACGAGCAGTACTTC	few	TRBD2	TRBV3-1	TRBJ2-7
CASREGYDNEQFF	TGTGCCAGCAGAGAAGGGTACGACAATGAGCAGTTCTTC	NA	NA	TRBV12-3/TRBV12-4	TRBJ2-1
CASSQASEQFF	TGTGCCAGCAGCCAAGCTAGTGAGCAGTTCTTC	NA	NA	TRBV3-1	TRBJ2-1
CASSETGPTQYF	TGTGCCAGCAGCGAGACAGGGCCTACGCAGTATTTT	NA	TRBD1	TRBV14	TRBJ2-3
CASSRQGGSPRDEQFF	TGCGCCAGCAGCCGCCAAGGGGGCAGCCCCCGCGATGAGCAGTTCTTC	NA	TRBD1	TRBV5-1	TRBJ2-1
CASREGQSYEQYF	TGTGCCAGCAGGGAGGGACAGTCCTACGAGCAGTACTTC	NA	NA	TRBV28	TRBJ2-7
CASSYGIRGSETQYF	TGTGCCAGCAGTTACGGGATCAGGGGGTCGGAGACCCAGTACTTC	NA	TRBD1	TRBV6-2/TRBV6-3	TRBJ2-5
CASSYASGWQYF	TGTGCCAGCAGTTACGCCTCTGGGTGGCAGTACTTC	NA	NA	TRBV6-2/TRBV6-3	TRBJ2-7
CASSLIRAGFDEQYF	TGTGCCAGCAGTTTAATCAGGGCGGGCTTCGACGAGCAGTACTTC	NA	NA	TRBV12-3/TRBV12-4	TRBJ2-7
CASSLAQSQTEAFF	TGTGCCAGCAGCTTAGCCCAGAGCCAAACTGAAGCTTTCTTT	NA	NA	TRBV7-7	TRBJ1-1
CASSRPGTGSGTRYF	TGCGCCAGCAGTCGTCCCGGGACAGGGTCGGGGACCCGGTACTTC	NA	TRBD1	TRBV4-1	TRBJ2-5